This TCR beta chain was retrieved from a study of blood T cell repertoires in COVID-19 (dated by TCRdb to 2019 to 2021). Regarding the research as a whole: Samples from collaborators originated in the United States, Italy and Spain and spanned both the acute and convalescent phases of COVID-19. The prospective study material was composed of cDNA or gDNA derived from T cells, B-cell-depleted T cells, or PBMCs. Deeply sampled blood TCRbeta repertoires from subjects exposed to, actively infected with, or recovered from COVID-19 were included in the dataset. The repertoires were released in a freely available public database intended as a resource for research on the immune response to SARS-CoV-2. Samples came from the ongoing ImmuneRACE study (first 160 participants) plus 1,254 subjects from 6 global collaborators. Nearly every sample came with metadata listing a de-identified subject ID, COVID-19 status, age in years and sex. HLA class I and class II types, where available, came from metadata supplied by the sample provider rather than from assay-based typing.

Study-level results and caveats: Clinical and demographic metadata were provided uncurated, with the amount varying by source and participant.

Whole blood was collected in K2EDTA tubes by collaborating institutions according to the institutions' own protocols. For TCRbeta analysis, collaborator samples were shipped as frozen whole blood, as isolated PBMCs, or as DNA extracted from either sample type. CDR1 LNHDA and CDR2 SQIVND were looked up in the germline V gene (reference sequence). The CDR3 measures 15 amino acids from cysteine to phenylalanine. Here the CDR3 DNA is all that survives: 45 bases in frame from base 1. V is shortened by 1 base, J by 6 bases, and the region joining them spans 10 bases. Points on this clone: Its antigen remains unidentified. No clone much larger than this one lies a single base away; base qualities are absent.

TCRbeta CDR3 regions were amplified from genomic DNA using the immunoSEQ Assay, a bias-controlled multiplex PCR. The published analysis was carried out like this. The number of nucleated cells in each sample was estimated by amplification of reference gene primers within the assay. Sequence reads were collapsed and filtered to measure the absolute abundance of every unique TCRbeta CDR3 rearrangement. For each sample, productive Simpson clonality was calculated as the square root of Simpson's diversity index over productive rearrangements. The clones in this table, taken by TCRdb from immuneACCESS, are in-frame only. Not every clone is retained; where verified, under half of the shortfall comes from an unresolved V gene, and the cause of the rest is unknown. From that table come the V and J calls and clone size; the DNA was used to work out D and trimming. Here the sample has roughly 80,000 clones; approximately 88% occur a single time. Under 5% of the sample goes to the ten largest clones.

The sequenced material came from peripheral blood. This TCR came from a woman over 75 with active or convalescent COVID-19. Here the chain combines TRBV19 and TRBJ1-6, with no confidently assigned D gene. The CDR3 in this case is CASSIAETLNSPLHF. At the DNA level, the sequence is TGTGCCAGTAGTATAGCAGAGACACTTAATTCACCCCTCCACTTT.